Sequencing of this T cell receptor beta chain was carried out in a study of T cell responses to AZD1222 COVID-19 vaccine. Notes on this clone: Its specificity is not known.

Data came from immunoSEQ multiplex PCR; TCRdb stores just in-frame clones and leaves some out. The sample carries 180,000 or so clones, approximately 90% recorded once. Study-wide results and caveats: Spike-specific TCR breadth rose after two AZD1222 doses, and depth rose as well. Spike regions recognized by vaccine-associated CD4 TCRs spanned the protein, led by 160-218 and 743-854.

V gave up 2 bases and J gave up 4 bases, with 3 bases separating them. Germline lookup yields CDR1 ENHRY and CDR2 SYGVKD. The length of the CDR3 is 12 residues. The chain is built from TRBV10-3 and TRBJ1-5; D is uncertain. Sequences were derived from peripheral blood, sampled 28 days after the second AZD1222 dose. The sequence derives from an adult who received the AZD1222 COVID-19 vaccine. The DNA of the CDR3 is TGTGCCATCAGTGAGGGTAATCAGCCCCAGCATTTT. The encoded protein is CAISEGNQPQHF.